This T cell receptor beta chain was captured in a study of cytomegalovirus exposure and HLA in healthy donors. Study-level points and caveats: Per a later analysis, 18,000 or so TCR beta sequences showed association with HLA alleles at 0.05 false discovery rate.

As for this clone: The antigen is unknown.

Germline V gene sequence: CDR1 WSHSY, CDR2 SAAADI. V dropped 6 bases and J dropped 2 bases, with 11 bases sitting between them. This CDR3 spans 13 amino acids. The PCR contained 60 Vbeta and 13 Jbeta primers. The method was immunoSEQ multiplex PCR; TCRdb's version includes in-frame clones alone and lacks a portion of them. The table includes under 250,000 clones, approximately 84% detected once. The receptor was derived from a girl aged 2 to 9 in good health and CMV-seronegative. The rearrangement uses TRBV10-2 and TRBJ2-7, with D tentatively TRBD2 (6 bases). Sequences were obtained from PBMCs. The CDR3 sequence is CASRDYPPYEQYF. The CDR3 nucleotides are TGCGCCAGCAGGGACTATCCTCCCTACGAGCAGTACTTC.